The T cell receptor (beta chain) under discussion was sequenced for a study of shared clonotypes between healthy human individuals. Across the study: Each donor's CD4 naive and CD4 memory cells filled three plates apiece, CD8 naive two, and CD8 memory one.

Broader study findings: Clonotypes that were shared across a handful of donors made up 4.5% to 5% of naive CD4 clonotypes.

Replicate PCRs run on sorted subsets employed about 220 ng DNA, 25,000 to 35,000 T cell genomes. Measured with immunoSEQ multiplex PCR; TCRdb has only the in-frame clones, and not every one. This table holds about 2 million clones, 90% to 95% found once. Every donor was a Caucasian adult from Nashville, Tennessee. Turning to this clone: Its specificity is unknown.

Material: naive CD4+ T cells sorted from blood. Subset in this sample: CD45RA+ positively selected. This clonotype was sampled from a man aged 18 to 35 in good health.

For the CDR3, the DNA is TGTGCCAGCAGCTGGAACAGGGGCCCCTACGAGCAGTACTTC. It codes for CASSWNRGPYEQYF. The chain employs TRBV5-4 and TRBJ2-7, with 7 positions matching TRBD1. V lost 3 bases, J lost 2 bases, and 5 bases stayed unmatched. This CDR3 has 14 residues. CDR1 is SGHNT, CDR2 YYREEE, per germline (reference sequence).